This T cell receptor beta chain emerged from a study of early T cells in non-severe SARS-CoV-2 infection. Study information: Sequencing of unsorted whole blood was done on bulk RNA, leaving chains unpaired.

The germline gives CDR1 SEHNR, CDR2 FQNEAQ (reference sequence). The CDR3 is 14 amino acids. Trimming took 6 bases from V and 4 from J; bases not matched to a gene: 2. Attachment of unique molecular identifiers to individual cDNA molecules was performed. A single record per CDR3 protein comes from TCRdb applying MiXCR to the 5' RACE reads. Here the sample spans about 83,000 distinct CDR3 sequences, under 11% being singletons. In this sample, this clonotype turned up many times. This TCR derives from an adult who was a healthcare worker with PCR-confirmed SARS-CoV-2 infection or an uninfected control (not recorded which). This chain links TRBV7-9 with TRBJ2-1; 11 nucleotides match TRBD2. This specimen consisted of whole blood, obtained at baseline. CDR3 bases: TGTGCCAGCAGGACTAGCGGGATATACAATGAGCAGTTCTTC. Translated: CASRTSGIYNEQFF. Full variable domain (rest looked up from reference TRBV7-9 and TRBJ2-1): DTGVSQNPRHKITKRGQNVTFRCDPISEHNRLYWYRQTLGQGPEFLTYFQNEAQLEKSRLLSDRFSAERPKGSFSTLEIQRTEQGDSAMYLCASRTSGIYNEQFFGPGTRLTVL.